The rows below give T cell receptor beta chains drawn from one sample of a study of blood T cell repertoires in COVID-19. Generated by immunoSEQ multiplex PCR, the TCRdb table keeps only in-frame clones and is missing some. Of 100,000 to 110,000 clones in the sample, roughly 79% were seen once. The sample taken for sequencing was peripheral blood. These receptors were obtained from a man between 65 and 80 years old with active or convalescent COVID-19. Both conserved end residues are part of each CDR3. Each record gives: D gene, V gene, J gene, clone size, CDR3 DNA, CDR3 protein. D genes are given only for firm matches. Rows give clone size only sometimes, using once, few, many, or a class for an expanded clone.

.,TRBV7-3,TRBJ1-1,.,TGTGCCAGCAGCCAACAGGGGAACACTGAAGCTTTCTTT,CASSQQGNTEAFF
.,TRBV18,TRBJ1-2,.,TGTGCCAGCTCACCGCAGGGGCGAGCGATCTATGGCTACACCTTC,CASSPQGRAIYGYTF
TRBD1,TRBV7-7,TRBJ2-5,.,TGTGCCAGCAGCGGGGCAGGGGGCCCTTTCCAAGAGACCCAGTACTTC,CASSGAGGPFQETQYF
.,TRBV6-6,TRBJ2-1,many,TGTGCCAGCAGTTACTCGCTAGGTGAGCAGTTCTTC,CASSYSLGEQFF
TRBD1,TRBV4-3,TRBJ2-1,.,TGCGCCAGCAGCCAAGATGCTCCGGGACAGACCTACAATGAGCAGTTCTTC,CASSQDAPGQTYNEQFF
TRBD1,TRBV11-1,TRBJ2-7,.,TGTGCCAGCAGCTCCCGGACAGGGCGCGAGCAGTACTTC,CASSSRTGREQYF
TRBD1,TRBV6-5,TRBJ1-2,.,TGTGCCAGCAGCCCAGGGGGCGTCTATGGCTACACCTTC,CASSPGGVYGYTF
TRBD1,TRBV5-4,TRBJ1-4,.,TGTGCCAGCAGTCCCTCCGGGACAGCTAAGGAAAAACTGTTTTTT,CASSPSGTAKEKLFF
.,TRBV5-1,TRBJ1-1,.,TGCGCCAGCAGCTCCCGGACAGACACTGAAGCTTTCTTT,CASSSRTDTEAFF
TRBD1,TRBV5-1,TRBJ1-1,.,TGCGCCAGCAGCTTGACAGGGGCCACCGCTGAAGCTTTCTTT,CASSLTGATAEAFF
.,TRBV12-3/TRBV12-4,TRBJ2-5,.,TGTGCCAGCAGTTCGCAAGAGACCCAGTACTTC,CASSSQETQYF
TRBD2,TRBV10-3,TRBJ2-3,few,TGTGCCATCAGTGAGTCAAGTGATGGCGGGAGCGGGAGGGATACGCAGTATTTT,CAISESSDGGSGRDTQYF
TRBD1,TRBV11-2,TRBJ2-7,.,TGTGCCAGCAGCTTAGTCCCGGACAGGTCCTACGAGCAGTACTTC,CASSLVPDRSYEQYF
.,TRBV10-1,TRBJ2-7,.,TGCGCCAGCAGTGAGTCGAGGCTCTTAAGTCGGTACGAGCAGTACTTC,CASSESRLLSRYEQYF
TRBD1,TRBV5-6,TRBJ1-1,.,TGTGCCAGCAGCTTGGGACAGGGCCTGAACACTGAAGCTTTCTTT,CASSLGQGLNTEAFF
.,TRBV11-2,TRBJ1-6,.,TGTGCCAGCAGCTTCAGCGGGGTAATGGATTCACCCCTCCACTTT,CASSFSGVMDSPLHF
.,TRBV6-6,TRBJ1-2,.,TGTGCCAGCAGTTACTTTGAGGGGGTAGAGGGCTACACCTTC,CASSYFEGVEGYTF
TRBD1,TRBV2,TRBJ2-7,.,TGTGCCAGCAGCTTGGACAGGTACGAGCAGTACTTC,CASSLDRYEQYF
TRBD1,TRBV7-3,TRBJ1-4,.,TGTGCCGCACAGGGGGCGCGGGATGAAAAACTGTTTTTT,CAAQGARDEKLFF
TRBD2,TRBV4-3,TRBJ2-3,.,TGCGCCAGCAGCCAAGATCCGGGCGGGGGTAGCACAGATACGCAGTATTTT,CASSQDPGGGSTDTQYF
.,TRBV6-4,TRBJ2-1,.,TGTGCCAGCAGTGCGCGGGACGACTACAATGAGCAGTTCTTC,CASSARDDYNEQFF
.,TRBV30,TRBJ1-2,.,TGTGCCTGGAGTGTACAACAGGGCCACTGGTGGACCTTC,CAWSVQQGHWWTF
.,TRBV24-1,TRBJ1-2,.,TGTGCCACCAGTGACCCTGGCAGGGGTGGAGGCTACACCTTC,CATSDPGRGGGYTF
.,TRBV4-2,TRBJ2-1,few,TGTGCCAGCAGCCCTATCCAGGTCGGTACGGACAATGAGCAGTTCTTC,CASSPIQVGTDNEQFF
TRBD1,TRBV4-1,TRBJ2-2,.,TGCGCCAGCAGCCAAGAAGGGACAGTTAACGCGAACACCGGGGAGCTGTTTTTT,CASSQEGTVNANTGELFF
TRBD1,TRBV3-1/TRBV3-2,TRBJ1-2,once,TGTGCCAGCAGCCAAGAGAGGTGGACAGGTTATGGCTACACCTTC,CASSQERWTGYGYTF
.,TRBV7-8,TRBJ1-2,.,TGTGCCAGCAGCTTAGAGGGGGGGACAAACGCTAACTATGGCTACACCTTC,CASSLEGGTNANYGYTF
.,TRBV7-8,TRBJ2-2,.,TGTGCCAGCAGCTTAGCGGCCGGGACCGGGGAGCTGTTTTTT,CASSLAAGTGELFF
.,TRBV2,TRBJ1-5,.,TGTGCCAGCAGACCGGACAGAGGAGATCAGCCCCAGCATTTT,CASRPDRGDQPQHF
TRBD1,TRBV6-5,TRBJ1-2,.,TGTGCCAGCAGTAATGGACAGGGGGCTATGAGCTACACCTTC,CASSNGQGAMSYTF
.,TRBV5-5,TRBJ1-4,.,TGTGCCAGCAGCTGGACCGATCCAGGGAAAAAACTGTTTTTT,CASSWTDPGKKLFF